A selection of T cell receptor beta chains follows, all from one sample in a study of graft-versus-host responses after intestinal transplantation. This table comes from immunoSEQ multiplex PCR, and its TCRdb copy is limited to in-frame clones, with some not included. The data hold approximately 100,000 clones, with around 86% observed a single time. The sequencing here drew on PBMCs, taken 255 days after intestinal transplant. The receptors were sampled from a human patient who received an intestinal transplant, so some T cells may come from the graft donor. Each CDR3 is given with its conserved first and last residue. The D gene is left open where the match is weak. Not every row has a clone size; where given, it reads once, few, many or a size class.

v_gene: TRBV27; j_gene: TRBJ2-7; abundance: .; d_gene: TRBD1; CDR3nt: TGTGCCAGCAGAAAGACAGGGTGGCCCTACGAGCAGTACTTC; CDR3aa: CASRKTGWPYEQYF
v_gene: TRBV11-2; j_gene: TRBJ1-2; abundance: once; d_gene: .; CDR3nt: TGTGCCAGCAGCTTGGGCCAGTCTAACTATGGCTACACCTTC; CDR3aa: CASSLGQSNYGYTF
v_gene: TRBV7-2; j_gene: TRBJ2-2; abundance: .; d_gene: TRBD1; CDR3nt: TGTGCCAGCAGCTCCTACAGGGGGCCCGGGGAGCTGTTTTTT; CDR3aa: CASSSYRGPGELFF
v_gene: TRBV5-6; j_gene: TRBJ2-2; abundance: once; d_gene: TRBD2; CDR3nt: TGTGCCAGCAGCTCTCCTCAGCGGGAGGGTAGGACCGGGGAGCTGTTTTTT; CDR3aa: CASSSPQREGRTGELFF
v_gene: TRBV11-3; j_gene: TRBJ1-4; abundance: many; d_gene: .; CDR3nt: TGTGCCAGCAGCTTGCGCCCACAGGGCCACCCGGGCACCTTTAATGAAAAACTGTTTTTT; CDR3aa: CASSLRPQGHPGTFNEKLFF
v_gene: TRBV7-6; j_gene: TRBJ2-2; abundance: .; d_gene: TRBD2; CDR3nt: TGTGCCAGCGGACCGATAGCGGGAGCGGGCACCGGGGAGCTGTTTTTT; CDR3aa: CASGPIAGAGTGELFF
v_gene: TRBV5-1; j_gene: TRBJ2-7; abundance: few; d_gene: TRBD1; CDR3nt: TGCGCCAGCAGCTCCGGGACAGGGGACTCCGAGCAGTACTTC; CDR3aa: CASSSGTGDSEQYF
v_gene: TRBV28; j_gene: TRBJ2-7; abundance: .; d_gene: .; CDR3nt: TGTGCCAGCAGTTTAAGGGGCTACGAGCAGTACTTC; CDR3aa: CASSLRGYEQYF
v_gene: TRBV27; j_gene: TRBJ2-1; abundance: .; d_gene: .; CDR3nt: TGTGCCAGCAGTATGACGGGGGCGTTGAATGAGCAGTTCTTC; CDR3aa: CASSMTGALNEQFF
v_gene: TRBV10-2; j_gene: TRBJ2-1; abundance: .; d_gene: TRBD1; CDR3nt: TGCGCCAGCAGTGAGACCGGACAGGGGGGAAATGAGCAGTTCTTC; CDR3aa: CASSETGQGGNEQFF
v_gene: TRBV1; j_gene: TRBJ1-5; abundance: .; d_gene: .; CDR3nt: TGCACCAGCAGCCAAGGTGTGGGCTTGTACCAGCCCCAGCATTTT; CDR3aa: CTSSQGVGLYQPQHF
v_gene: TRBV15; j_gene: TRBJ1-2; abundance: .; d_gene: .; CDR3nt: TGTGCCACCAGCAGGAGGCGTCCGGACACCGACTATGGCTACACCTTC; CDR3aa: CATSRRRPDTDYGYTF
v_gene: TRBV19; j_gene: TRBJ1-1; abundance: .; d_gene: TRBD1; CDR3nt: TGTGCCAGTAGTAGACGACAGGGGGGGACTGAAGCTTTCTTT; CDR3aa: CASSRRQGGTEAFF
v_gene: TRBV9; j_gene: TRBJ1-5; abundance: .; d_gene: .; CDR3nt: TGTGCCAGCAGCGTAGAGAAGGGGCGAGATCAGCCCCAGCATTTT; CDR3aa: CASSVEKGRDQPQHF
v_gene: TRBV6-5; j_gene: TRBJ2-3; abundance: .; d_gene: .; CDR3nt: TGTGCCAGCAGTTACTCTTCCGTCGATAGCACAGATACGCAGTATTTT; CDR3aa: CASSYSSVDSTDTQYF
v_gene: TRBV4-1; j_gene: TRBJ2-3; abundance: .; d_gene: .; CDR3nt: TGCGCCAGCAGCCCTGAGGGTCGCACAGATACGCAGTATTTT; CDR3aa: CASSPEGRTDTQYF
v_gene: TRBV5-4; j_gene: TRBJ2-5; abundance: once; d_gene: .; CDR3nt: TGTGCCAGCTCCGGACAGAGGGAGACCCAGTACTTC; CDR3aa: CASSGQRETQYF
v_gene: TRBV28; j_gene: TRBJ2-3; abundance: once; d_gene: .; CDR3nt: TGTGCCAGCAGTTTAGGTGCGGGGACAGATACGCAGTATTTT; CDR3aa: CASSLGAGTDTQYF
v_gene: TRBV6-5; j_gene: TRBJ1-2; abundance: .; d_gene: .; CDR3nt: TGTGCCAGCAGCCGCCCTTCGACGGCTAGAAAGGACTACACCTTC; CDR3aa: CASSRPSTARKDYTF
v_gene: TRBV28; j_gene: TRBJ2-7; abundance: .; d_gene: .; CDR3nt: TGTGCCAGCAGTTTAAGGGTAGCCTACGAGCAGTACTTC; CDR3aa: CASSLRVAYEQYF
v_gene: TRBV19; j_gene: TRBJ2-3; abundance: .; d_gene: .; CDR3nt: TGTGCCAGTAGTATTCCCGGGGATACGCAGTATTTT; CDR3aa: CASSIPGDTQYF
v_gene: TRBV5-6; j_gene: TRBJ1-5; abundance: .; d_gene: TRBD1; CDR3nt: TGTGCCAGCAGCTTGGGGGCGACAGGGGGCAGGGAGCCCCAGCATTTT; CDR3aa: CASSLGATGGREPQHF
v_gene: TRBV4-1; j_gene: TRBJ2-1; abundance: .; d_gene: TRBD2; CDR3nt: TGCGCCAGCAGCCAACGAAGACTAGCGGGGGGGCTCAATGAGCAGTTCTTC; CDR3aa: CASSQRRLAGGLNEQFF
v_gene: TRBV2; j_gene: TRBJ2-7; abundance: .; d_gene: TRBD1; CDR3nt: TGTGCCAGCAGTGCGGGACAGGGGTACTACGAGCAGTACTTC; CDR3aa: CASSAGQGYYEQYF
v_gene: TRBV6-5; j_gene: TRBJ2-7; abundance: .; d_gene: TRBD1; CDR3nt: TGTGCCAGCAGGCCTGGGACAGGGCCAGTGGAAGAGCAGTACTTC; CDR3aa: CASRPGTGPVEEQYF
v_gene: TRBV29-1; j_gene: TRBJ2-1; abundance: .; d_gene: .; CDR3nt: TGCAGCGTTGAAGACCTCGAAAGAGGGAGTAGGAATGAGCAGTTCTTC; CDR3aa: CSVEDLERGSRNEQFF
v_gene: TRBV19; j_gene: TRBJ2-3; abundance: .; d_gene: TRBD2; CDR3nt: TGTGCCAGTAGTAAAGAAGCGGGAGGGCCGTCAGATACGCAGTATTTT; CDR3aa: CASSKEAGGPSDTQYF
v_gene: TRBV7-9; j_gene: TRBJ1-5; abundance: .; d_gene: .; CDR3nt: TGTGCCAGCAGCTTAGAGATGAGCAATCAGCCCCAGCATTTT; CDR3aa: CASSLEMSNQPQHF